Listed below are T cell receptor beta chains from one sample, sequenced in a study of CD8 T cells in Susac syndrome. MiXCR was run by TCRdb on the immunoSEQ multiplex PCR reads, yielding one entry per CDR3 protein. The sample includes tens of thousands of distinct CDR3 sequences, about 96% of them seen just once. The sequenced sample was CD8+ T cells from PBMCs. The receptors derive from a human donor with Susac syndrome. The CDR3 runs from the conserved cysteine through the conserved F or W. D genes are given only for firm matches. Clone size, where shown, is once, few, many, or a class for clones that have expanded.

D gene	V gene	J gene	clone size	CDR3 protein	CDR3 DNA
NA	TRBV20-1	TRBJ1-1	NA	CSARDFWRDTEAFF	TGCAGTGCTAGAGATTTCTGGAGAGACACTGAAGCTTTCTTT
TRBD1	TRBV19	TRBJ1-6	once	CASSLWDRVNSPLHF	TGTGCCAGTAGTCTCTGGGACAGGGTCAATTCACCCCTCCACTTT
TRBD2	TRBV20-1	TRBJ2-3	NA	CSARPYYTSGVSDTQYF	TGCAGTGCTAGGCCATATTATACTAGCGGGGTGTCAGATACGCAGTATTTT
NA	TRBV5-4	TRBJ2-5	NA	CASSPGPPPSETQYF	TGTGCCAGCAGCCCAGGACCTCCCCCATCCGAGACCCAGTACTTC
TRBD2	TRBV6-4	TRBJ2-1	NA	CASSDSALAGAPNEQFF	TGTGCCAGCAGTGACTCGGCGTTAGCGGGGGCACCCAATGAGCAGTTCTTC
NA	TRBV15	TRBJ1-1	NA	CATSRGGQNTEVFF	TGTGCCACCAGCAGGGGTGGACAGAACACTGAAGTTTTCTTT
TRBD1	TRBV20-1	TRBJ1-2	NA	CSAREGTVDSGYTF	TGCAGTGCTAGAGAGGGGACAGTTGACTCTGGCTACACCTTC
NA	TRBV7-9	TRBJ2-7	few	CASSLVSDEQYF	TGTGCCAGCAGCTTAGTATCGGACGAGCAGTACTTC
NA	TRBV27	TRBJ1-4	NA	CASSARGANEKLFF	TGTGCCAGCAGTGCCAGGGGTGCTAATGAAAAACTGTTTTTT
NA	TRBV2	TRBJ2-3	NA	CASGPARTQYF	TGTGCCAGCGGGCCCGCACGTACGCAGTATTTT
NA	TRBV7-8	TRBJ2-5	NA	CASSLRRRGETQYF	TGTGCCAGCAGCTTACGGAGGCGGGGAGAGACCCAGTACTTC
NA	TRBV11-1	TRBJ2-7	NA	CASSRDIPSYEQYF	TGTGCCAGCAGCCGGGACATCCCTTCCTACGAGCAGTACTTC
NA	TRBV25-1	TRBJ1-6	NA	CASSEFMTGGPLHF	TGTGCCAGCAGTGAATTTATGACAGGAGGTCCCCTCCACTTT
NA	TRBV20-1	TRBJ2-1	NA	CSAYTPSSYNEQFF	TGCAGTGCTTATACTCCGAGCTCCTACAATGAGCAGTTCTTC
NA	TRBV20-1	TRBJ1-2	NA	CSARVIAGGGYTF	TGCAGTGCTAGAGTAATCGCGGGGGGAGGCTACACCTTC
NA	TRBV20-1	TRBJ1-6	once	CSAYREEASPLHF	TGCAGTGCTTACAGGGAAGAAGCTTCACCCCTCCACTTT
TRBD1	TRBV5-6	TRBJ1-5	NA	CASSSSGTGGGQPQHF	TGTGCCAGCAGCAGCTCCGGGACAGGGGGCGGGCAGCCCCAGCATTTT
NA	TRBV20-1	TRBJ1-6	NA	CSASKDVYNSPLHF	TGCAGTGCTAGTAAGGACGTCTATAATTCACCCCTCCACTTT
NA	TRBV6-2/TRBV6-3	TRBJ1-5	NA	CASSYSFTWNQPQHF	TGTGCCAGCAGTTACTCCTTTACTTGGAATCAGCCCCAGCATTTT
NA	TRBV24-1	TRBJ2-1	once	CATSKTENAYNEQFF	TGTGCCACCTCAAAGACAGAGAACGCCTACAATGAGCAGTTCTTC
NA	TRBV7-3	TRBJ2-3	NA	CASSLAVGGTDTQYF	TGTGCCAGCAGCTTGGCTGTGGGGGGCACAGATACGCAGTATTTT
NA	TRBV5-4	TRBJ1-1	NA	CASSLARPDTEAFF	TGTGCCAGCAGCTTGGCCCGTCCGGACACTGAAGCTTTCTTT
TRBD2	TRBV6-5	TRBJ2-7	NA	CASSPGGPGEQYF	TGTGCCAGCAGCCCGGGGGGACCGGGCGAGCAGTACTTC
NA	TRBV12-3/TRBV12-4	TRBJ2-5	NA	CASSFPGETQYF	TGTGCCAGCAGTTTTCCTGGGGAGACCCAGTACTTC
TRBD2	TRBV20-1	TRBJ2-4	NA	CSAPERGGLNIQYF	TGCAGTGCTCCGGAGCGGGGGGGGTTAAACATTCAGTACTTC
NA	TRBV10-2	TRBJ2-5	NA	CASSLVLQETQYF	TGCGCCAGCAGCCTGGTTCTTCAAGAGACCCAGTACTTC
NA	TRBV7-2	TRBJ1-2	NA	CASSLEPNYGYTF	TGTGCCAGCAGCTTAGAACCGAACTATGGCTACACCTTC
NA	TRBV5-1	TRBJ1-6	NA	CASSLGSGESGSPLHF	TGCGCCAGCAGCTTAGGATCCGGGGAGTCCGGTTCACCCCTCCACTTT
NA	TRBV7-8	TRBJ2-2	NA	CASSLIPAGEGGELFF	TGTGCCAGCAGCTTAATCCCGGCAGGGGAGGGCGGGGAGCTGTTTTTT
NA	TRBV6-5	TRBJ1-2	NA	CASSYQGYYGYTF	TGTGCCAGCAGTTACCAGGGGTACTATGGCTACACCTTC
NA	TRBV7-2	TRBJ2-5	NA	CASSLDTGRQETQYF	TGTGCCAGCAGCTTAGACACAGGGCGCCAAGAGACCCAGTACTTC
TRBD1	TRBV7-2	TRBJ2-3	NA	CASSLVATGGAMDTQYF	TGTGCCAGCAGCTTAGTAGCGACAGGGGGCGCAATGGATACGCAGTATTTT
NA	TRBV29-1	TRBJ1-2	once	CSVEDLAGAYTF	TGCAGCGTTGAAGATCTTGCAGGGGCCTACACCTTC
TRBD1	TRBV30	TRBJ1-1	NA	CAWSVRDRGNTEAFF	TGTGCCTGGAGTGTACGGGACAGGGGGAACACTGAAGCTTTCTTT
NA	TRBV3-1	TRBJ1-1	NA	CASSQPRTVSTEAFF	TGTGCCAGCAGCCAACCACGGACAGTGAGCACTGAAGCTTTCTTT
TRBD1	TRBV7-2	TRBJ2-2	NA	CASSVDRANTGELFF	TGTGCCAGCAGCGTGGACAGGGCGAACACCGGGGAGCTGTTTTTT
TRBD2	TRBV7-3	TRBJ2-1	NA	CASSSIQGGQQFF	TGTGCCAGCAGCTCGATTCAGGGAGGGCAGCAGTTCTTC
NA	TRBV30	TRBJ1-3	NA	CACLGGNTIYF	TGTGCCTGCTTGGGGGGAAACACCATATATTTT
NA	TRBV30	TRBJ1-1	once	CAWSDPTARTEAFF	TGTGCCTGGAGCGACCCCACAGCGCGGACTGAAGCTTTCTTT
NA	TRBV6-6	TRBJ1-4	NA	CASSSGLNEKLFF	TGTGCCAGCAGTTCGGGGCTCAATGAAAAACTGTTTTTT
NA	TRBV7-8	TRBJ2-3	once	CASSLVPGVLGTDTQYF	TGTGCCAGCAGCTTAGTACCGGGGGTCCTCGGCACAGATACGCAGTATTTT
NA	TRBV4-3	TRBJ2-3	NA	CASSRDGESTDTQYF	TGCGCCAGCAGCCGCGACGGAGAAAGCACAGATACGCAGTATTTT
TRBD1	TRBV14	TRBJ2-7	NA	CASSQSRGPTKAYEQYF	TGTGCCAGCAGCCAATCCAGGGGGCCTACCAAAGCCTACGAGCAGTACTTC
NA	TRBV28	TRBJ1-5	NA	CASSFWDIGNNQPQHF	TGTGCCAGCAGTTTCTGGGACATCGGGAACAATCAGCCCCAGCATTTT
NA	TRBV6-5	TRBJ2-7	NA	CASSPSQGSYEQYF	TGTGCCAGCAGTCCTTCCCAGGGATCCTACGAGCAGTACTTC
TRBD1	TRBV30	TRBJ1-2	NA	CAWEGARGYTF	TGTGCCTGGGAGGGGGCTAGGGGCTACACCTTC
NA	TRBV4-2	TRBJ1-5	NA	CASSQDQGENQPQHF	TGTGCCAGCAGCCAAGATCAAGGGGAGAATCAGCCCCAGCATTTT